These T cell receptor beta chains were read from a single sample in a study of control samples from healthy donors and cancer patients. Sequenced by immunoSEQ multiplex PCR; TCRdb stores in-frame clones only, minus some. The sample includes 65,000 to 80,000 clones, about nine tenths seen only once; the top ten take around a tenth. The sequencing sample was made of PBMCs. The receptors shown here come from a woman in her 50s with colorectal cancer. CDR3s include the opening cysteine and the closing phenylalanine or tryptophan. A D gene is named only where the DNA matches it firmly. Not all rows give a size; the values are once, few, many and, for expanded clones, a class.

-,TRBV10-3,TRBJ1-2,TRBD1,TGTGCCATAGTTCAGGGGGCAGGGTATGGCTACACCTTC,CAIVQGAGYGYTF
once,TRBV9,TRBJ2-1,-,TGTGCCAGCACCAACATACTCCAGGGTGAGCAGTTCTTC,CASTNILQGEQFF
few,TRBV6-4,TRBJ1-4,-,TGTGCCAGCAGAGGGCGACAGTGGAATGAAAAACTGTTTTTT,CASRGRQWNEKLFF
-,TRBV20-1,TRBJ1-1,-,TGCGGTGCTACCCTGAACACTGAAGCTTTCTTT,CGATLNTEAFF
once,TRBV6-2/TRBV6-3,TRBJ2-2,TRBD1,TGTGCCAGCAGTAGCCAGGGGGCCGACACCGGGGAGCTGTTTTTT,CASSSQGADTGELFF
-,TRBV7-2,TRBJ2-1,TRBD2,TGTGCCAGCAGTTCTAGCGGGGGGGCCTCTCATGAGCAGTTCTTC,CASSSSGGASHEQFF
-,TRBV28,TRBJ1-2,-,TGTGCCAGCAGTTTTTCCTCCGGGACAAGTGATGGCTACACCTTC,CASSFSSGTSDGYTF
-,TRBV7-9,TRBJ1-1,-,TGTGCCAGCAGCTTACGGAGGGAGGCTGAAGCTTTCTTT,CASSLRREAEAFF
-,TRBV9,TRBJ2-3,TRBD2,TGTGCCAGCAGCGTAGAAGGGACTAGCTTTGATACGCAGTATTTT,CASSVEGTSFDTQYF
-,TRBV19,TRBJ1-5,-,TGTGCCAGTAACTCTTGGGCGGGGCTGTACAATCAGCCCCAGCATTTT,CASNSWAGLYNQPQHF
-,TRBV9,TRBJ1-1,-,TGTGCCAGCAGCGTCCAGGACAGCACTGAAGCTTTCTTT,CASSVQDSTEAFF
-,TRBV5-5,TRBJ1-4,-,TGTGCCAGCAGCTTGTCCCCGGGGCGGAATAATGAAAAACTGTTTTTT,CASSLSPGRNNEKLFF
-,TRBV12-5,TRBJ1-3,-,TGTGCTAGTGGACAGGCCTCTGGAAACACCATATATTTT,CASGQASGNTIYF
-,TRBV19,TRBJ2-1,TRBD1,TGTGCCAGTAAAGTGACAGGGGACAATGAGCAGTTCTTC,CASKVTGDNEQFF
-,TRBV7-3,TRBJ2-5,-,TGTGCCAGCAGCTCCCGGCAGGTTGGTGAGACCCAGTACTTC,CASSSRQVGETQYF
once,TRBV5-1,TRBJ2-3,-,TGCGCCAGCACCCCGGACAGCACTAGCACAGATACGCAGTATTTT,CASTPDSTSTDTQYF
-,TRBV7-3,TRBJ2-3,TRBD1,TGTGCCAGCAGCTCCAGGGGGGATACGCAGTATTTT,CASSSRGDTQYF
-,TRBV19,TRBJ1-6,TRBD1,TGTGCCAGCAGACGGACAGGGAATAATTCACCCCTCCACTTT,CASRRTGNNSPLHF
-,TRBV5-4,TRBJ1-2,TRBD1,TGTGCCAGCAGCTCGGGACAGGGCGGCTATGGCTACACCTTC,CASSSGQGGYGYTF
-,TRBV18,TRBJ2-3,-,TGTGCCAGCTCACCACCGAGTAGCACAGATACGCAGTATTTT,CASSPPSSTDTQYF